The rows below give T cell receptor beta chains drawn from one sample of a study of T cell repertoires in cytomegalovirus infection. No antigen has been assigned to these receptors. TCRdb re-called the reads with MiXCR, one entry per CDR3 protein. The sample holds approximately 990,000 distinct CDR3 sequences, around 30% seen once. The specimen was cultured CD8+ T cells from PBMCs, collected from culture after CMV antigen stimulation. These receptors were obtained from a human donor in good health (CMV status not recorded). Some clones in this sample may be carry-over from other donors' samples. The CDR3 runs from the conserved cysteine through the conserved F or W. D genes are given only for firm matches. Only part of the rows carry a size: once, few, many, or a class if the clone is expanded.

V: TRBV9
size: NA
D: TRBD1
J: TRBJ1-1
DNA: TGTGCCAGCAGCGCCGGGACAGGGGGCTGCGCTTTCTTT
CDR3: CASSAGTGGCAFF

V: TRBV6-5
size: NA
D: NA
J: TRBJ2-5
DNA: TGTGCCAGCAGTTACGCCCACAGGGACCCAGAGACCCAGTACTTC
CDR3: CASSYAHRDPETQYF

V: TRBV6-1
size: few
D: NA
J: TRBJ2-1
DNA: TGTGCCAGCAGTGAATGGGGCCCGAATGAGCAGTTCTTC
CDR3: CASSEWGPNEQFF

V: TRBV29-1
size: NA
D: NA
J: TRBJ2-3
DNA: TGCAGCGTTGAAGAAGCCAGCACAGATACGCAGTATTTT
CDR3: CSVEEASTDTQYF

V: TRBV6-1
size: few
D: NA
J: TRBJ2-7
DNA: TGTGCCAGCATTGATTTGGGGGACGGCTCCTACGAGCAGTACTTC
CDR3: CASIDLGDGSYEQYF

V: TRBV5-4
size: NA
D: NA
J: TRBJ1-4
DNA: TGTGCCAGCAGCTTGGATGTTGGCAGAGAGAATGAAAAACTGTTTTTT
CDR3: CASSLDVGRENEKLFF

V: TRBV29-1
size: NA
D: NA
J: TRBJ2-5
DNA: TGCAGCGTTGACCCATGGGGCAGTCAAGAGACCCAGTACTTC
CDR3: CSVDPWGSQETQYF

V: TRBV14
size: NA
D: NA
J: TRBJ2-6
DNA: TGTGCCAGCAGCAGGAGTAGTTCTGGGGCCAACGTCCTGACTTTC
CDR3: CASSRSSSGANVLTF

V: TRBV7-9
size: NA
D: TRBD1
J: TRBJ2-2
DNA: TGTGCCAGCAGCTATCCAAGGACAGGGATTTACACCGGGGAGCTGTTTTTT
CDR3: CASSYPRTGIYTGELFF

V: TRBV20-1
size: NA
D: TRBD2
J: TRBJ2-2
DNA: TGCAGTGCTTGGGGAGGGAACCGCACCGGGGAGCTGTTTTTT
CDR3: CSAWGGNRTGELFF

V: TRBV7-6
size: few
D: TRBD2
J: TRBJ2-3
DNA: TGTGCCAGCAGCTGGGGTGCGGGGGGCACAGATACGCAGTATTTT
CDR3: CASSWGAGGTDTQYF

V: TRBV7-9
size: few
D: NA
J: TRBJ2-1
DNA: TGTGCCAGCAGCTCCAATCTTAGGGGTGGCAATGAGCAGTTCTTC
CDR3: CASSSNLRGGNEQFF

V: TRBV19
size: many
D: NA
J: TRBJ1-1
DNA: TGTGCCAGTAGTATGGGATTGAACACTGAAGCTTTCTTT
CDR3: CASSMGLNTEAFF

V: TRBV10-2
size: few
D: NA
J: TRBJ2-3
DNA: TGCGCCAGCAGTGAGTGGACTACGGAAGATACGCAGTATTTT
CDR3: CASSEWTTEDTQYF

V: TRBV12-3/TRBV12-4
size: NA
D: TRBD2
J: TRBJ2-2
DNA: TGTGCCAGCAACCCAAACCCGGGACTAGCCGTCACCGGGGAGCTGTTTTTT
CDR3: CASNPNPGLAVTGELFF

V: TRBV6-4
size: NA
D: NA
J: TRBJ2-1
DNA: TGTGCCAGCAGTAGTAACGGGGATGAGCAGTTCTTC
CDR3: CASSSNGDEQFF

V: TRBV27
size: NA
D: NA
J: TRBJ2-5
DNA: TGTGCCAGCATGGTGGAAGAGACCCAGTACTTC
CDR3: CASMVEETQYF

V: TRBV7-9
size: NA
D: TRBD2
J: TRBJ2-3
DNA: TGTGCCAGCAGCCCCCGGTCCTCTTGGCGGGGGGGCAGTAGCACAGATACGCAGTATTTT
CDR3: CASSPRSSWRGGSSTDTQYF

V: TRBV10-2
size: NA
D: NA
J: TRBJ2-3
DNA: TGCGCCAGCAACGAAAGGGCAGCCAGCACAGATACGCAGTATTTT
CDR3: CASNERAASTDTQYF